The T cell receptor beta chain described here comes from a study of blood T cell repertoires in COVID-19. The wider study: From T cells, B-cell-depleted T cells, or PBMCs came the material, which was cDNA or gDNA.

The CDR3 has 16 amino acids. V was cut by 0 bases and J by 4 bases, with 12 bases left in between. Germline CDR1 reads MGHRA; CDR2 reads YSYEKL. Profiling relied on immunoSEQ multiplex PCR, and the TCRdb table lists in-frame clones only, not all of them. The sample shows fewer than 400,000 clones, approximately 86% of them seen only once. This chain connects TRBV4-1 to TRBJ2-2; weak D call: TRBD1 (6 bases). Sequenced input: peripheral blood. This clonotype was sampled from a human donor in a cohort sampled during active COVID-19. CDR3 in DNA: TGCGCCAGCAGCCAAGAAAGTCCAGGGGTCACCGGGGAGCTGTTTTTT. As protein: CASSQESPGVTGELFF.